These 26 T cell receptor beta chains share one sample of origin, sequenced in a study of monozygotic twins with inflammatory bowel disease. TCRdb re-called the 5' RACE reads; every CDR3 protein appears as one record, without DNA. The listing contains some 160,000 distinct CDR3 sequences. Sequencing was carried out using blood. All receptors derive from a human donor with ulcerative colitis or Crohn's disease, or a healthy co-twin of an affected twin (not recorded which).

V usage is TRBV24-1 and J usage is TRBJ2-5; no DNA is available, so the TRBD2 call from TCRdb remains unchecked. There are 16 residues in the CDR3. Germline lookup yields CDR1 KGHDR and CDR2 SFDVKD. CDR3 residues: CATSDFKLDYQETQYF.

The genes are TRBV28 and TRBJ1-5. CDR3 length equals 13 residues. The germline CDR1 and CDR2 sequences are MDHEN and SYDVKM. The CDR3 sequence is CASSILQRQPQHF.

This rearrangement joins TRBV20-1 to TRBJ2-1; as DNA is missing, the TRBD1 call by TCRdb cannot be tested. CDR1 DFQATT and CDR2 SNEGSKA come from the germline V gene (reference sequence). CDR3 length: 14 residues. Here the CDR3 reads CSAQGTSSYNEQFF.

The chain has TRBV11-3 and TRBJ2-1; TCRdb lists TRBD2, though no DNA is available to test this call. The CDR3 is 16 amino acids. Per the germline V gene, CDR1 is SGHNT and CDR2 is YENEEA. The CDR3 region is CASSPPGLAGENEQFF.

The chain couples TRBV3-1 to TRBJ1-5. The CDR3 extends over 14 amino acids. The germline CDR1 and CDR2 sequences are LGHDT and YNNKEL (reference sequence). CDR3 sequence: CASSQGWENQPQHF.

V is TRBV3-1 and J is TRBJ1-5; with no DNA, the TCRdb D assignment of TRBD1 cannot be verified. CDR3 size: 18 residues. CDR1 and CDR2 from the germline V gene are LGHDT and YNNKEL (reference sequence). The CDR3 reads CASSQGDRVEGGNQPQHF. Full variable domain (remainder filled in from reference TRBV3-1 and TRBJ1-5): DTAVSQTPKYLVTQMGNDKSIKCEQNLGHDTMYWYKQDSKKFLKIMFSYNNKELIINETVPNRFSPKSPDKAHLNLHINSLELGDSAVYFCASSQGDRVEGGNQPQHFGDGTRLSIL.

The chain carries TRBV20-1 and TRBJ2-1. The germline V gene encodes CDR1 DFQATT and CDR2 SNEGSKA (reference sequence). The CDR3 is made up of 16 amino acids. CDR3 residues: CSARDLGGGPYNEQFF.

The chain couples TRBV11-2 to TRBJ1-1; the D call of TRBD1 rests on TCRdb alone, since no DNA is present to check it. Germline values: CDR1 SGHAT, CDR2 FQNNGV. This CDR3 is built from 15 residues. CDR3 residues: CASSPRTGGARRAFF.

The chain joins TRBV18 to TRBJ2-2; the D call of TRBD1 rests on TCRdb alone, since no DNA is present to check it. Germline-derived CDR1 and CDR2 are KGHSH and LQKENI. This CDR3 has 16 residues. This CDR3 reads CASSLDRGQNTGELFF.

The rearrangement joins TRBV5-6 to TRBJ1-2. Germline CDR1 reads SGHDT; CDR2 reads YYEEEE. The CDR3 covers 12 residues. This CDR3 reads CASSLAFYGYTF. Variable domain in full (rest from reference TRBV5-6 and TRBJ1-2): DAGVTQSPTHLIKTRGQQVTLRCSPKSGHDTVSWYQQALGQGPQFIFQYYEEEERQRGNFPDRFSGHQFPNYSSELNVNALLLGDSALYLCASSLAFYGYTFGSGTRLTVV.

This chain's CDR3 is CASRNRPTTSNPSNEQFF. This chain uses TRBV19 with TRBJ2-1; TCRdb's assignment of TRBD1 cannot be checked, as there is no DNA. This CDR3 is built from 18 residues. The germline V gene encodes CDR1 LNHDA and CDR2 SQIVND (reference sequence).

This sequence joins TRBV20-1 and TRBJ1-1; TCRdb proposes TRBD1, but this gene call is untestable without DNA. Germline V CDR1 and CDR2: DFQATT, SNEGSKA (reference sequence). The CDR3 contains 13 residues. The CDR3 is CSATPGGATEAFF.

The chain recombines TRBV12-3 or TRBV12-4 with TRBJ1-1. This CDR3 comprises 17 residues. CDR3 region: CASSLLGLFRTDTEAFF.

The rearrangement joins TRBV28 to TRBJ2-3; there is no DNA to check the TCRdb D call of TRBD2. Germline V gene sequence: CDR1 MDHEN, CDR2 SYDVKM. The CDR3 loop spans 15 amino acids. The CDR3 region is CASSLMAGVGDTQYF.

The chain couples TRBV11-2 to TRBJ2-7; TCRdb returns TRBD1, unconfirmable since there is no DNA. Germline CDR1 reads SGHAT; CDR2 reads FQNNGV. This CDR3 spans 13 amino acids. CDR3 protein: CASSPTGGYEQYF.

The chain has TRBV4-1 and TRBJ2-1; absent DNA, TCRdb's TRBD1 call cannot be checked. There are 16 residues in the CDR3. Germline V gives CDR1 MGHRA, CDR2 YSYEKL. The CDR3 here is CASSQDGTGVGDEQFF.

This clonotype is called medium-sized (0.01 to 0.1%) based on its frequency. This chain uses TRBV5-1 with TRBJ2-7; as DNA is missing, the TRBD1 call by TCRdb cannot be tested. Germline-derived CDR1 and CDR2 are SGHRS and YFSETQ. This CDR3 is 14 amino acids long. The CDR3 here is CATSRDASSYEQYF.

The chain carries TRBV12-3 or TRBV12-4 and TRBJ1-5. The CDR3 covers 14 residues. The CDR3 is CASRGDLADQPQHF.

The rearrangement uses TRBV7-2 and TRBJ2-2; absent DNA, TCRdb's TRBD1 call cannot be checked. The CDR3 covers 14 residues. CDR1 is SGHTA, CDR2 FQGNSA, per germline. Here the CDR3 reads CASSWGRGAGELFF.

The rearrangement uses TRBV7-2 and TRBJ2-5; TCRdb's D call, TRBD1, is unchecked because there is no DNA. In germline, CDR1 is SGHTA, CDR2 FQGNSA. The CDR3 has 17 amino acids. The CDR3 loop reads CASSLGLGRGEKETQYF. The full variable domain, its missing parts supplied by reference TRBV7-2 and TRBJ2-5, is GAGVSQSPSNKVTEKGKDVELRCDPISGHTALYWYRQSLGQGLEFLIYFQGNSAPDKSGLPSDRFSAERTGGSVSTLTIQRTQQEDSAVYLCASSLGLGRGEKETQYFGPGTRLLVL.

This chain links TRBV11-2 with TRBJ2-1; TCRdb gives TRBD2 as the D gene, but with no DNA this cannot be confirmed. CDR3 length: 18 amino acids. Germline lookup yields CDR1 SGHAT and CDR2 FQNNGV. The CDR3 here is CASRRPGLAGGDPNEQFF.

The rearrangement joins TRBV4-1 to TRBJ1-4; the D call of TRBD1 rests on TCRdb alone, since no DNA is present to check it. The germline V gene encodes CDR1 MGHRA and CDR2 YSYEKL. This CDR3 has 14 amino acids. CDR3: CASSQEPQGRKLFF.

CDR3 residues: CASSYSPPGGIYNEQFF. This sequence joins TRBV6-5 and TRBJ2-1; TCRdb's D call, TRBD2, is unchecked because there is no DNA. Germline CDR1 and CDR2: MNHEY and SVGAGI. The CDR3 covers 17 residues.

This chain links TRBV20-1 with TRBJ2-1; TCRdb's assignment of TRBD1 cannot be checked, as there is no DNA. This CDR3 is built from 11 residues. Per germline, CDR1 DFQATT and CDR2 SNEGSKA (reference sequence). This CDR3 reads CSARAQGWRVF.

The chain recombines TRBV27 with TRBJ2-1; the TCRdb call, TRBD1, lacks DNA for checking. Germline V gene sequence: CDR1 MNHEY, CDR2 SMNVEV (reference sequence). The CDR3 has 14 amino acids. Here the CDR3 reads CAAQRTGYSNEQFF.

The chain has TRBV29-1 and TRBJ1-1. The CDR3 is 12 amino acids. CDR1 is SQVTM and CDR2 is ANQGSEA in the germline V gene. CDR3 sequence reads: CSVEAGHTEAFF. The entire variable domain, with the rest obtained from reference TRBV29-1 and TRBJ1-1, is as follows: SAVISQKPSRDICQRGTSLTIQCQVDSQVTMMFWYRQQPGQSLTLIATANQGSEATYESGFVIDKFPISRPNLTFSTLTVSNMSPEDSSIYLCSVEAGHTEAFFGQGTRLTVV.